The entry below describes one TCR beta chain. Researchers generated TCR beta cDNA from approximately 450 ng of total RNA, relying on a constant-region primer. Construction of TCR beta libraries relied on three successive nested multiplex PCR rounds employing slightly modified ARM-PCR. Investigators reported that the first two PCR rounds, at 10 cycles each, used TRBV1-TRBV30 forward primers with a C-beta reverse primer. TCRdb processed the multiplex PCR reads anew with MiXCR; each CDR3 protein has one entry. The sample has about 180,000 distinct CDR3 sequences, 50% to 75% seen once; the top ten hold about 72%. CDR3 length equals 13 residues. Germline values: CDR1 SQVTM, CDR2 ANQGSEA. V lost 4 bases and J 9 bases, leaving 19 bases between the germline ends. These data are taken from a study of tumor-infiltrating lymphocytes in primary liver carcinoma. Alongside blood RNA obtained from unsorted whole blood, germline DNA was also extracted.

Sequenced: peripheral blood. This TCR came from a man between 40 and 49 years old with primary liver carcinoma and hepatitis B virus infection. The chain couples TRBV29-1 to TRBJ2-7, with D possibly TRBD1 on 6 matching bases. In DNA, the CDR3 is TGCAGCGTTGCCCGGGACATGGGGAGTGCGCAGTACTTC. Its translation: CSVARDMGSAQYF.